These 4 T cell receptor beta chains were all obtained from the same sample, sequenced in a study of blood T cell repertoires in COVID-19. Assay: immunoSEQ multiplex PCR; the TCRdb copy retains only in-frame clones and omits some. The profile shows 150,000 to 200,000 clones, about nine tenths of them singletons. The sequenced material came from peripheral blood. The receptors were sampled from a man aged 55-75 years with active or convalescent COVID-19.

The J gene is TRBJ1-5, the V gene TRBV4-2; 8 bases align to TRBD1. CDR1 is LGHNA and CDR2 is YNFKEQ in the germline V gene. V lost 0 bases, J lost 6 bases, and 1 base stayed unmatched. The CDR3 has 14 residues. The CDR3 nucleotides are TGTGCCAGCAGCCAAGAGGACAGGGCTCAGCCCCAGCATTTT. This gives the protein CASSQEDRAQPQHF.

The V and J genes are TRBV5-1 and TRBJ2-6, with D unresolved. CDR1 and CDR2 (germline): SGHRS, YFSETQ. CDR3 length equals 15 residues. Trimming shortened V by 1 base and J by 4 bases, and 9 bases separated the two germline ends. The CDR3 here is CASSLNLLGANVLTF. CDR3 bases: TGCGCCAGCAGCTTGAATCTACTCGGGGCCAACGTCCTGACTTTC.

This chain uses TRBV5-1 with TRBJ1-2, with a weak D call TRBD1 (5 bases). Germline V gives CDR1 SGHRS, CDR2 YFSETQ. Between the trimmed V and J ends, which lost 5 bases and 3 bases, there was a span of 8 bases. The CDR3 consists of 12 residues. The CDR3 bases are TGCGCCAGCAGATCGGGGGACTATGGCTACACCTTC. Translation: CASRSGDYGYTF. The variable domain in full, with the rest retrieved from reference TRBV5-1 and TRBJ1-2, is KAGVTQTPRYLIKTRGQQVTLSCSPISGHRSVSWYQQTPGQGLQFLFEYFSETQRNKGNFPGRFSGRQFSNSRSEMNVSTLELGDSALYLCASRSGDYGYTFGSGTRLTVV.

The chain combines TRBV7-9 with TRBJ1-6; 7 bases fit TRBD1. The V segment lost 1 base and the J segment 3 bases; nucleotides outside the gene matches: 3. The germline CDR1 and CDR2 sequences are SEHNR and FQNEAQ (reference sequence). The CDR3 has 16 amino acids. This CDR3 is CASSLGQGGYNSPLHF. For the CDR3, the DNA is TGTGCCAGCAGCTTAGGGCAGGGGGGCTATAATTCACCCCTCCACTTT.